A single sample is the source of the 12 T cell receptor beta chains below, sequenced in a study of cytomegalovirus exposure and HLA in healthy donors. This PCR relied on a set of 60 Vbeta primers and 13 Jbeta primers. Sequencing used immunoSEQ multiplex PCR; TCRdb keeps in-frame clones, though not all of them. The sample shows around 94,000 clones, about 81% of them seen only once. What was sequenced was PBMCs. All receptors come from a man aged 18 to 30 in good health and CMV-seronegative.

The J gene is TRBJ1-2, the V gene TRBV19; 11 positions match TRBD1. The CDR3 has 16 residues. The germline gives CDR1 LNHDA, CDR2 SQIVND (reference sequence). V was pared by 3 bases and J by 4 bases, with 7 bases of the junction left unmatched. This CDR3 is CASSMGSGTGGYGYTF. The CDR3 DNA follows: TGTGCCAGTAGTATGGGTTCCGGGACAGGGGGCTATGGCTACACCTTC.

This chain uses TRBV5-1 with TRBJ2-2, with TRBD1 matching 7 bases. Germline CDR1 and CDR2: SGHRS and YFSETQ. The J segment lost 6 bases and the V segment lost 2 bases, leaving 1 base of the junction unmatched. The length of the CDR3 is 13 residues. CDR3 sequence: CASSLGGAGELFF. CDR3 in DNA: TGCGCCAGCAGCTTAGGGGGCGCCGGGGAGCTGTTTTTT.

The chain carries TRBV9 and TRBJ2-6; D unresolved. V was shortened by 0 bases and J by 0 bases, with 4 bases between the two germline ends. The CDR3 loop spans 15 amino acids. The germline CDR1 and CDR2 sequences are SGDLS and YYNGEE. The CDR3 bases are TGTGCCAGCAGCGTAGGGAGCTCTGGGGCCAACGTCCTGACTTTC. The encoded protein is CASSVGSSGANVLTF.

The J gene is TRBJ1-1, the V gene TRBV10-2, with D possibly matching TRBD1 (6 bases). Trimming removed 6 bases at V and 7 bases at J, with 15 bases between. CDR3 length equals 13 residues. Germline V gene lookup returns CDR1 WSHSY and CDR2 SAAADI. The CDR3: CASSATGGLEAFF. CDR3 in DNA: TGCGCCAGCAGCGCAACTGGGGGCCTTGAAGCTTTCTTT.

The rearrangement uses TRBV11-2 and TRBJ2-6; D gene uncertain. The CDR3 has 17 residues. CDR1 and CDR2 (germline): SGHAT, FQNNGV. The V end was cut by 1 base, the J end by 0 bases, with 10 bases between. The CDR3 loop reads CASSLGVLSSGANVLTF. The DNA for the CDR3 is TGTGCCAGCAGCTTAGGAGTTTTGAGCTCTGGGGCCAACGTCCTGACTTTC.

This clone was seen once. The chain carries TRBV5-6 and TRBJ1-1; D call uncertain. Per germline, CDR1 SGHDT and CDR2 YYEEEE. Between the trimmed V and J ends, which lost 0 bases and 4 bases, there was a span of 13 bases. The CDR3 consists of 15 residues. In nucleotides, the CDR3 is TGTGCCAGCAGCTTGGCACATAGACCGGGCACTGAAGCTTTCTTT. Protein: CASSLAHRPGTEAFF.

This chain uses TRBV29-1 with TRBJ1-1, with 8 bases identical to TRBD1. The CDR3 is made up of 16 amino acids. Per the germline V gene, CDR1 is SQVTM and CDR2 is ANQGSEA. After removal of 4 bases from V and 3 bases from J, the junction contained 13 bases not matched to a gene. CDR3: CSVGGGTGTGDTEAFF. The CDR3 coding sequence is TGCAGCGTTGGGGGGGGGACCGGGACAGGAGACACTGAAGCTTTCTTT.

The chain has TRBV9 and TRBJ2-1; D not certain. V shed 0 bases and J shed 9 bases, with 7 bases lying between them. Germline-derived CDR1 and CDR2 are SGDLS and YYNGEE. This CDR3 is built from 12 residues. In nucleotides, the CDR3 is TGTGCCAGCAGCGTAGACGGTCCTGAGCAGTTCTTC. Amino acids: CASSVDGPEQFF.

CDR3 region: CASSRQKNTGELFF. CDR3 nucleotide sequence: TGTGCCAGCAGTCGCCAGAAAAACACCGGGGAGCTGTTTTTT. This chain links TRBV6-5 with TRBJ2-2; D is unclear. Per germline, CDR1 MNHEY and CDR2 SVGAGI. V was clipped by 5 bases and J by 2 bases, with 9 bases between them. The CDR3 consists of 14 residues.

Notes on this clone: A read error may account for a junction end that differs from germline. This chain uses TRBV7-9 with TRBJ1-2; the D is unclear. The CDR3 consists of 12 residues. CDR1 is SEHNR, CDR2 FQNEAQ, per germline (reference sequence). The CDR3 DNA reads TGTTCCAGCAGCTTAGCGCCCGGGAGCGACACCTTC. Its protein product is CSSSLAPGSDTF.

V usage is TRBV7-8 and J usage is TRBJ2-5, with TRBD2 matching over 13 bases. Germline V gene lookup returns CDR1 SGHVS and CDR2 FQNEAQ. This CDR3 has 16 amino acids. V dropped 4 bases and J dropped 4; count of bases not matched to a gene: 6. The CDR3 reads CASSWPTSGRRETQYF. The CDR3 DNA reads TGTGCCAGCAGCTGGCCGACTAGCGGGAGGCGAGAGACCCAGTACTTC. Full variable domain (rest looked up from reference TRBV7-8 and TRBJ2-5): GAGVSQSPRYKVAKRGQDVALRCDPISGHVSLFWYQQALGQGPEFLTYFQNEAQLDKSGLPSDRFFAERPEGSVSTLKIQRTQQEDSAVYLCASSWPTSGRRETQYFGPGTRLLVL.

The chain is built from TRBV6-5 and TRBJ2-7, with 8 bases that match TRBD2. J gave up 4 bases and V 8 bases, and 7 bases lay outside the gene matches. The CDR3 contains 13 residues. Germline values: CDR1 MNHEY, CDR2 SVGAGI. The CDR3 protein is CASGETSAYEQYF. DNA for the CDR3: TGTGCCAGCGGTGAGACTAGCGCTTACGAGCAGTACTTC.